Listed here is a single T cell receptor beta chain. Its antigen is unknown. No qualities accompany the bases; no much larger clone lies one base away. These data belong to a study of CD8 T cells in Susac syndrome (dated by TCRdb to between 2017 and 2020). For the wider study: Whether CD8+ T cell activation and differentiation in Susac syndrome was antigen driven was tested using repertoire sequencing. The clonality of the CD8+ T cell repertoire was compared across 12 healthy donors, some 14 Susac syndrome patients and 15 multiple sclerosis patients.

Relative to germline, V is missing 4 bases and J is missing 4 bases, with 8 bases of the junction outside any gene match. The germline V gene specifies MGHRA as CDR1 and YSYEKL as CDR2. Inclusive of the bounding cysteine and phenylalanine, the CDR3 is 16 residues long. The entry retains the CDR3 DNA only, 48 bases that are in frame from base 1. Study-wide findings and limitations: The TCR sequencing and HLA analysis was acknowledged to have included a relatively small number of individuals.

RNA was extracted using the RNeasy kit, and roughly 0.5 to 1 microgram was reverse transcribed with random hexamers. The immunoSEQ multiplex PCR assay, covering 54 Vbeta and 13 Jbeta segments, was used to amplify TCR beta CDR3 regions. PCR amplification bias was corrected using a synthetic template baseline for primer optimization and computational correction. As for the authors' bioinformatics: Reads were assigned to V, D and J genes according to IMGT and analyzed in immunoSEQ Analyzer, with only productive sequences retained. Clonality was calculated as one minus the Shannon entropy normalized by log2 of the number of productive unique sequences. For each patient and control, public and private clones were evaluated within the 100 most prevalent clones. Clones were defined as Susac-specific when absent from the healthy and MS cohorts, from fewer than 1,200 published viral clones and from other ImmuneACCESS disease sequences. TCRdb trimmed public reads at Q25 via fastp, called clones via MiXCR and kept in-frame beta chains. Entries that share a CDR3 protein sequence are merged under the most common genes and DNA. The V and J calls, along with clone size, are taken from TCRdb and not from the paper's own processing. Here the sample has a few hundred thousand distinct CDR3 sequences; approximately 85% occur a single time. 0.21% of the sample belongs to the ten largest clones.

Peripheral blood CD8+ and CD4+ T cells from healthy donors, Susac syndrome patients and multiple sclerosis patients were profiled by high-throughput TCR beta sequencing. Multiple sclerosis controls were treatment-naive patients with stable or active relapsing-remitting disease fulfilling revised McDonald criteria. Bulk CD8+ and CD4+ T cells were purified magnetically by negative isolation, whereas CD8+ TEMRA cells were enriched by FACS. Blood was collected in EDTA tubes and processed within 24 hours, with PBMCs isolated through density gradient centrifugation. PBMCs intended for TCR sequencing were frozen in liquid nitrogen and were later thawed in a 37 degrees C water bath. The sorted or isolated CD4+, CD8+ and CD8+ TEMRA cells reached a purity of at least 90%.

This receptor was obtained from a human donor with multiple sclerosis. The chain links TRBV4-1 with TRBJ1-5; a stretch of 9 junction bases matches TRBD1. Sequencing input: CD8+ T cells from PBMCs. The DNA reads as follows: TGCGCCAGCAGCCCCGGACAGGGGTGGACAAATCAGCCCCAGCATTTT. Its protein product is CASSPGQGWTNQPQHF.